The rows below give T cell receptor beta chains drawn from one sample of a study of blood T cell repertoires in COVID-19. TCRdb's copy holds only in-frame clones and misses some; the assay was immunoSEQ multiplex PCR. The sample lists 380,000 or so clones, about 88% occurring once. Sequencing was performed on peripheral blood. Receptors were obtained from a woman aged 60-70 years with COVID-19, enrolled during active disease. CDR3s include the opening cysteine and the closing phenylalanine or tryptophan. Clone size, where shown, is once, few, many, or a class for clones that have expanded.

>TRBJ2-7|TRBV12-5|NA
CASGLVLGTGDYEQYF
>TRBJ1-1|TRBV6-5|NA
CASSYKEQGPTAEAFF
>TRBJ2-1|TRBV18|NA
CASSPTTWNEQFF
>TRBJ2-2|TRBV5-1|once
CASNGGGGRTGELFF
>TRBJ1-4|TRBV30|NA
CAWGGTAEKLFF
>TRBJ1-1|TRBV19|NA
CASTPRRAEAFF
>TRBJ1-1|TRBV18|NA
CASSESQSLNTEAFF
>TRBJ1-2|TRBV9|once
CASSAPRRGYTF
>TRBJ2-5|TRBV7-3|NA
CASSLVEGGRETQYF
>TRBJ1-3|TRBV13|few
CASSLRVEGRYGNTIYF
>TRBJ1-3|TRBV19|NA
CASSGLAGNTIYF
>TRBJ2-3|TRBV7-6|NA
CASSLEFLGTRVLDTQYF
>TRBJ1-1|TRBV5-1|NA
CASTPDRGRTEAFF
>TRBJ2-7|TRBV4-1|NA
CASSQGTGGRRDEQYF
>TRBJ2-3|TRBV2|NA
CASRGGGPPGTQYF
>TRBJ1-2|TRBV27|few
CASSLYFGRALTF
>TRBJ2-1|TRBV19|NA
CASSIAGGGVNEQFF
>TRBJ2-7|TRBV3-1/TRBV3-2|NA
CASSQESTGSSYEQYF
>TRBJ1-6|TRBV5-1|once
CASSPRDRANSPLHF
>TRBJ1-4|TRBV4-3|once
CASSQEDRWDEKLFF
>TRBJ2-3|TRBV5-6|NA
CASSFPQLAGGPHTQYF
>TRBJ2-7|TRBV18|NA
CASSSDNAYEQYF
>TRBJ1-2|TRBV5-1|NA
CASSLGRQTGYTF
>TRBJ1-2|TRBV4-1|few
CASSQPDRGRLFYGYTF
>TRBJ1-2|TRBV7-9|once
CASSRGQTDGYTF
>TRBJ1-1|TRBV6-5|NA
CASSLQGRKTEAFF
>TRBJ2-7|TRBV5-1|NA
CASSSTTGGGPYEQYF
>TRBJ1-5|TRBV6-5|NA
CAIRWEGNQPQHF
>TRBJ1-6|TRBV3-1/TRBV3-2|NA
CASSQLVNSPLHF
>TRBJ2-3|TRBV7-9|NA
CASSRMRARSTDTQYF
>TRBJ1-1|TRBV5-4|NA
CASSLVSGVGTEAFF
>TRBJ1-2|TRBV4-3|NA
CASSQDAGNHGYTF
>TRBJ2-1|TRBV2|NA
CASSESMLRGGLGITNEQFF
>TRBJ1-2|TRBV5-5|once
CASSLYVNYGYTF
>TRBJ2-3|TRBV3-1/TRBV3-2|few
CASKVAGADTQYF
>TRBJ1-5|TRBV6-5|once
CASAGKNNQPQHF
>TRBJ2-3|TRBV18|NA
CASSRTSGEDTQYF
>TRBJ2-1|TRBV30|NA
CAWSYQGMEQFF
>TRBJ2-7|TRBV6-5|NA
CASRLYRSSYEQYF
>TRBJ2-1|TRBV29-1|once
CSVGVPEQFF
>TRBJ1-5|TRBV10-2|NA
CASRTGNIDQPQHF
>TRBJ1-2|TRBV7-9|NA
CASSPNGEDYGYTF
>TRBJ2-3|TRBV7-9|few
CASSSRTSGTSTDTQYF
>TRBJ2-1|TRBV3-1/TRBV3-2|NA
CASSRGGENEQFF
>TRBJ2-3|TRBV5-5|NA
CASSHTWTATDTQYF
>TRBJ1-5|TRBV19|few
CASSIAWTGGSQPQHF
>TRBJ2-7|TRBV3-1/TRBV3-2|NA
CASSHGYEQYF
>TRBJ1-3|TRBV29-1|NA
CSARHPSGNTIYF
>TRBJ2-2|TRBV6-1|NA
CASSGIAGGYTGELFF
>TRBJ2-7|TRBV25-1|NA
CASSLSGVREEQYF